Listed below are T cell receptor beta chains from one sample, sequenced in a study of blood T cell repertoires in COVID-19. Assay: immunoSEQ multiplex PCR; the TCRdb copy retains only in-frame clones and omits some. The repertoire holds 75,000 to 95,000 clones, with approximately 79% as singletons. Sample: peripheral blood. These receptors came from an older man with COVID-19, enrolled during active disease. Each CDR3 is given with its conserved first and last residue.

v_gene	j_gene	CDR3aa
TRBV4-2	TRBJ2-1	CASSQEGTSGYNEQFF
TRBV4-1	TRBJ2-7	CASSQETGTGSYEQYF
TRBV28	TRBJ2-2	CASSILVGELFF
TRBV30	TRBJ1-2	CAWSGLNGYTF
TRBV12-3/TRBV12-4	TRBJ2-7	CASRQGDEQYF
TRBV27	TRBJ2-2	CASSLDRANTGELFF
TRBV29-1	TRBJ1-1	CSVGGGTTGVNTEAFF
TRBV18	TRBJ2-6	CASSPSGQGYLSSGANVLTF
TRBV3-1/TRBV3-2	TRBJ2-4	CASSQTLGGRAAKNIQYF
TRBV7-9	TRBJ1-2	CASSSRQGTDYGYTF
TRBV15	TRBJ2-1	CATSRTSGSSYNEQFF
TRBV7-9	TRBJ1-1	CASSLGAGRTTEAFF
TRBV28	TRBJ2-1	CASYGYNEQFF
TRBV28	TRBJ2-3	CASIPLGLAGSGSVTDTQYF
TRBV6-5	TRBJ2-1	CAISRSFYNEQFF